This TCR beta chain appears in the sequencing data of a study of monozygotic twins with inflammatory bowel disease (dated by TCRdb to about 2019). About the study as a whole: A total of some 28 monozygotic twin pairs were included in the full study, comprising nine German pairs (four IBD-concordant, five IBD-discordant) and 19 IBD-discordant Danish pairs. The search for disease-associated traits relied mainly on comparing IBD patients with their genetically identical healthy co-twins within discordant pairs. Each individual had, on average, about 151 000 unique TCRalpha sequences and 181 000 unique TCRbeta sequences available for analysis.

Overall study outcomes, separate from this receptor: Because patients received different immunosuppressive treatments, the repertoires may have picked up extra background noise and variability between individuals. Measured by the inverse Simpson index, TCRbeta repertoire diversity was lower in IBD patients than in their healthy co-twins. Different T cell subtypes could not be distinguished in the analysis. Compared with healthy twins, IBD patients had fewer clonotypes in common with other individuals, a difference most pronounced in patients showing signs of disease activity. The results gave no support for a single strong signal or clonotype linked to IBD. Repertoire similarity did not differ between concordant and discordant twins, possibly due to limited statistical power.

Concerning this clonotype itself: Its cognate antigen has yet to be identified.

Library creation used 5' RACE. The input for every TCR library was around 3,800 ng of total RNA. For each sample, cDNA synthesis with SMARTScribe reverse transcriptase was split into eight separate reactions. During cDNA synthesis, template switching introduced unique molecular identifiers that contained a 6-nucleotide sample barcode. TCRalpha and TCRbeta cDNA was amplified in two nested PCRs of approximately 16 and 10 cycles, and bead purification was carried out after each PCR. Before amplification, the cDNA was treated with uracil DNA-glycosylase and purified using the QIAquick PCR purification kit. The second PCR added Illumina TruSeq-compatible adapters along with sample-specific barcodes. TapeStation and Qubit were used to check library quality and concentration, and 5 to 6.5 ng of each library was pooled. Sequencing of the pooled libraries was done on an Illumina HiSeq2500 single-index Rapid Run using custom sequencing primers and 2 x 100 bp reads. The original methods were these. MiGEC version 1.2.6 was used for UMI-based consensus assembly, which corrected PCR and sequencing errors. MiXCR version 2.1.1 was used to carry out V(D)J alignment, clonotype assembly and CDR3 extraction. Normalisation of gene usage, clonotype sharing and MAIT/NKT TCR abundance was achieved by analysing the top 1000, 10 000 and 20 000 clonotypes per sample. After downsampling to 27 000 UMIs, diversity was calculated as the inverse Simpson index using the vegan R package. Paired Mann-Whitney U tests were applied to discordant twin pairs, with Benjamini-Hochberg correction for multiple testing. Each CDR3 protein sequence appears as one entry after TCRdb reprocessed the reads, and no DNA is included. The V and J calls reflect TCRdb's pipeline rather than the authors' work. The sample's clone listing holds around 99,000 distinct CDR3 sequences. The ten largest clonotypes hold around an eighth of the sample.

A roughly 2.5 ml peripheral blood sample was drawn into PAXgene tubes per donor and stored at -80°C. Without T cell sorting, total RNA was isolated from whole blood using the PAXgene blood miRNA kit on an automated QIAcube. Deep TCRalpha and TCRbeta repertoire profiling with unique molecular barcoding was performed on peripheral blood of monozygotic twin pairs concordant or discordant for inflammatory bowel disease. For every twin pair, smoking habits were documented, and each individual was categorised as a current, former or never smoker. The source is a human donor with ulcerative colitis or Crohn's disease, or a healthy co-twin of an affected twin (not recorded which). The specimen was blood.

The CDR3 region has the sequence CASSLYGRMNTEAFF. The rearranged segments are TRBV7-3 and TRBJ1-1. According to the germline V gene, CDR1 reads SGHTA and CDR2 reads FQGTGA. The cysteine opens and the phenylalanine closes a CDR3 of 15 amino acids. No DNA is listed.